These T cell receptor beta chains were read from a single sample in a study of OX40 agonist ivuxolimab in advanced cancers. The protocol was immunoSEQ multiplex PCR, while the TCRdb copy is restricted to in-frame clones and leaves out a portion. The data contain 75,000 to 100,000 clones, roughly 90% of them seen just once; the ten biggest clones take up around 0.31%. Sequences were derived from CD4+ or CD8+ T cells sorted from blood, sampled in a trial of the OX40 agonist ivuxolimab. These receptors were taken from an adult with an advanced solid tumor such as melanoma, head and neck, liver or kidney cancer. Each CDR3 is given with its conserved first and last residue. The order of the fields is J gene, D gene, V gene, clone size, CDR3 protein, CDR3 DNA. D genes are given only for firm matches. Clone size appears in some rows only: once, few, many, or a class for an expanded clone.

>TRBJ2-7|-|TRBV6-5|-
CASSYGRGPYEQYF
TGTGCCAGCAGTTACGGCAGGGGCCCCTACGAGCAGTACTTC
>TRBJ1-5|-|TRBV5-3|-
CARSLERGSNQPQHF
TGTGCCAGAAGCTTGGAACGGGGTTCAAATCAGCCCCAGCATTTT
>TRBJ2-2|-|TRBV9|-
CASSVTRWGELFF
TGTGCCAGCAGCGTTACACGCTGGGGGGAGCTGTTTTTT
>TRBJ2-1|TRBD2|TRBV9|-
CASSVIPSGIYNEQFF
TGTGCCAGCAGCGTAATCCCTAGCGGGATCTACAATGAGCAGTTCTTC
>TRBJ2-2|-|TRBV6-1|-
CASSEALPEEGGTGELFF
TGTGCCAGCAGTGAAGCGCTTCCAGAGGAGGGGGGCACCGGGGAGCTGTTTTTT
>TRBJ1-2|-|TRBV11-2|-
CASSPRQNDGYTF
TGTGCCAGCAGCCCACGACAGAATGATGGCTACACCTTC
>TRBJ2-7|-|TRBV7-2|-
CASSLGPGDTYEQYF
TGTGCCAGCAGCTTAGGTCCAGGGGACACCTACGAGCAGTACTTC
>TRBJ2-5|-|TRBV18|once
CASSPPSGKPIETQYF
TGTGCCAGCTCACCACCTTCTGGAAAACCTATAGAGACCCAGTACTTC
>TRBJ2-1|TRBD2|TRBV9|-
CASSPKLASGRFNEQFF
TGTGCCAGCAGCCCGAAATTGGCTAGCGGGAGATTCAATGAGCAGTTCTTC
>TRBJ2-2|TRBD1|TRBV5-1|-
CASSLDPGGLNTGELFF
TGCGCCAGCAGCTTGGATCCAGGGGGCCTTAACACCGGGGAGCTGTTTTTT
>TRBJ2-3|-|TRBV7-2|-
CASSLFARGLSTDTQYF
TGTGCCAGCAGCTTATTCGCGAGGGGCCTGAGCACAGATACGCAGTATTTT
>TRBJ2-5|TRBD1|TRBV7-9|-
CASSASQGPQETQYF
TGTGCCAGCAGCGCTTCACAGGGGCCGCAAGAGACCCAGTACTTC
>TRBJ2-7|TRBD2|TRBV6-5|-
CASRGSGGYEQYF
TGTGCCAGCAGAGGAAGCGGGGGCTACGAGCAGTACTTC
>TRBJ2-5|-|TRBV7-6|-
CASSLATQGVETQYF
TGTGCCAGCAGCTTAGCCACTCAGGGTGTGGAGACCCAGTACTTC
>TRBJ2-2|TRBD2|TRBV9|once
CASSAGLENTGELFF
TGTGCCAGCAGCGCGGGACTAGAAAACACCGGGGAGCTGTTTTTT
>TRBJ2-3|-|TRBV7-2|-
CASSQSRSDTQYF
TGTGCCAGCAGCCAAAGCAGGTCTGATACGCAGTATTTT
>TRBJ2-2|-|TRBV5-5|-
CASSSNTPLATGELFF
TGTGCCAGCAGCTCTAACACCCCGTTGGCCACCGGGGAGCTGTTTTTT
>TRBJ1-2|TRBD1|TRBV7-2|-
CASSPQTGGAGGYTF
TGTGCCAGCAGCCCCCAGACAGGGGGCGCGGGAGGCTACACCTTC
>TRBJ2-7|TRBD1|TRBV27|-
CASSTPQGARAYEQYF
TGTGCCAGCAGTACCCCACAGGGGGCGCGGGCCTACGAGCAGTACTTC
>TRBJ2-5|TRBD2|TRBV9|-
CASSVAGGRGETQYF
TGTGCCAGCAGCGTAGCGGGCGGGAGAGGAGAGACCCAGTACTTC
>TRBJ2-7|-|TRBV5-4|once
CASSSGTPTYEQYF
TGTGCCAGCAGCAGCGGGACACCAACCTACGAGCAGTACTTC